Shown below are 22 T cell receptor beta chains from a single sample sequenced in a study of human T cells and chemical hapten exposure (dated by TCRdb to about 2021). According to the study, the label for this sample's time point signals: pre-sensitization, week 0. The treatment or condition label, read with the paper, signifies: therapeutic diphenylcyclopropenone sensitization with weekly scalp DPC. Library construction relied on RACE. The data were produced on a NextSeq 500. TCRdb trimmed public reads at Q25 via fastp, called clones via MiXCR and kept in-frame beta chains. Records with the same CDR3 protein are collapsed into one entry carrying the most frequent genes and DNA. Within this sample are about 60,000 distinct CDR3 sequences, with 11% of them counted one time only. Roughly 4.3% of the sample is in the top ten clones. The sequencing used whole blood, collected in connection with sensitization to the hapten diphenylcyclopropenone (DPC). The receptors here all came from a woman in her thirties or forties with alopecia areata. Some clones in this sample may be carry-over from other donors' samples.

The chain links TRBV5-1 to TRBJ2-7; the D is unclear. The CDR3 sequence is 13 residues long. The V and J ends lost 1 base and 1 base respectively, with 6 bases between them. The V gene's germline CDR1 is SGHRS and CDR2 YFSETQ. DNA for the CDR3: TGCGCCAGCAGCTTGCAGGCTTCCTACGAGCAGTACTTC. It encodes CASSLQASYEQYF.

This clonotype was found many times. The V and J genes are TRBV19 and TRBJ1-2, with a possible D match to TRBD1 (6 bases). This CDR3 spans 14 amino acids. The V gene lost 8 bases and the J gene lost 8 bases, with 21 bases spanning the gap. CDR1 is LNHDA and CDR2 is SQIVND in the germline V gene (reference sequence). The CDR3 sequence is CASDKAGVGSGYTF. CDR3 sequence (DNA): TGTGCCAGTGATAAAGCAGGGGTGGGTAGCGGCTACACCTTC.

There are many counts of this clonotype. The chain has TRBV30 and TRBJ1-5; D not resolved. The germline CDR1 and CDR2 sequences are GTSNPN and SVGIG (reference sequence). The CDR3 runs 15 residues. Trimming shortened V by 5 bases and J by 0 bases, and 14 bases separated the two germline ends. The CDR3 sequence is CAWGGGEVSNQPQHF. The CDR3 coding sequence is TGTGCCTGGGGCGGCGGTGAAGTTAGCAATCAGCCCCAGCATTTT.

This clonotype was seen many times. The CDR3 loop reads CASSSQREDTDTQYF. As DNA, the CDR3 is TGTGCCAGCAGCAGTCAGCGGGAGGACACAGATACGCAGTATTTT. The chain recombines TRBV6-2 or TRBV6-3 with TRBJ2-3; TRBD2 aligns across 9 bases. The trim removed 6 bases at V and 2 bases at J, leaving 6 bases unmatched. This CDR3 is 15 amino acids long. Per the germline V gene, CDR1 is MNHEY and CDR2 is SVGEGT.

As to this clonotype: A junction boundary mismatches the germline segment, possibly from a read error. The gene calls are TRBV4-3 and TRBJ2-2; TRBD2 agrees at 7 bases. This CDR3 is built from 15 residues. Germline values: CDR1 LGHNA, CDR2 YSLEER. CDR3 region: CASNQDPGGTGELFF. For the CDR3, the DNA is TGCGCCAGCAACCAAGATCCGGGGGGCACCGGGGAGCTGTTTTTT.

The chain is built from TRBV6-1 and TRBJ2-7; D not certain. CDR1 MNHNS and CDR2 SASEGT come from the germline V gene. The CDR3 contains 11 residues. V dropped 3 bases and J dropped 4 bases, with 4 bases sitting between them. The CDR3 DNA reads as TGTGCCAGCAGTGATTTGTACGAGCAGTACTTC. Translated, it gives CASSDLYEQYF.

V usage is TRBV20-1 and J usage is TRBJ2-1; weak D call: TRBD2 (5 bases). CDR3 length equals 14 residues. The V gene lost 1 base and the J gene lost 3 bases, with 10 bases spanning the gap. CDR1 and CDR2 from the germline V gene are DFQATT and SNEGSKA (reference sequence). DNA of the CDR3: TGCAGTGCTAGAGCGATCCGGGACTACAATGAGCAGTTCTTC. Its protein product is CSARAIRDYNEQFF.

The sample holds many counts of this clonotype. The J gene is TRBJ2-7, the V gene TRBV18; either TRBD1 or TRBD2 may supply D (5 bases each). V was cut by 2 bases and J by 3 bases, with 8 bases left in between. This CDR3 has 13 residues. Germline loops: CDR1 KGHSH, CDR2 LQKENI. This CDR3 reads CASSPGTNYEQYF. DNA for the CDR3: TGTGCCAGCTCACCAGGGACGAACTACGAGCAGTACTTC.

This clonotype turned up a few times. V and J are TRBV3-1 and TRBJ1-2; no clear D gene. Trimming left V 1 base short and J 8 bases short, with 5 bases between. The V gene's germline CDR1 is LGHDT and CDR2 YNNKEL (reference sequence). This CDR3 region has 11 residues. The CDR3 DNA is TGTGCCAGCAGCCAAGCTTACGGCTACACCTTC. It codes for CASSQAYGYTF.

This clonotype appeared many times. The chain combines TRBV5-1 with TRBJ2-1; 10 nucleotides match TRBD2. V dropped 3 bases and J dropped 5; count of bases not matched to a gene: 5. This CDR3 region has 15 residues. The germline CDR1 and CDR2 sequences are SGHRS and YFSETQ. Here the CDR3 DNA reads TGCGCCAGCAGCTCCCCACTAGCGGGGCACAATGAGCAGTTCTTC. Translating gives CASSSPLAGHNEQFF.

The chain has TRBV12-3 or TRBV12-4 and TRBJ2-2, with 8 bases that match TRBD2. CDR3 length: 17 amino acids. The V gene end was trimmed by 6 bases and the J gene end by 8 bases; junction bases not matched to a gene: 17. The CDR3 region is CASRRSRSGGIWGELFF. DNA of the CDR3: TGTGCCAGCAGAAGGTCCCGGAGCGGGGGAATCTGGGGGGAGCTGTTTTTT.

The chain employs TRBV4-3 and TRBJ2-3, with TRBD1 matching over 10 bases. V lost 4 bases, J lost 2 bases, and 3 bases stayed unmatched. The CDR3 consists of 15 residues. Germline CDR1 and CDR2: LGHNA and YSLEER. In DNA, the CDR3 is TGCGCCAGCAGCCCGGGACAGGGGAACACAGATACGCAGTATTTT. Protein: CASSPGQGNTDTQYF.

There are many counts of this clonotype. CDR3 bases: TGTGCCAGCAGCTTGATGGTGGTGGGAGCGGTCCGAACCCCTTCCCCGTACGAGCAGTACTTC. Translated, it gives CASSLMVVGAVRTPSPYEQYF. The chain combines TRBV7-2 with TRBJ2-7; D is possibly TRBD2 (5 bases). V was clipped by 3 bases and J by 4 bases, with 34 bases between them. Germline CDR1 SGHTA, CDR2 FQGNSA. CDR3 length: 21 residues.

Ten or more counts support this clonotype. This chain links TRBV6-1 with TRBJ1-2, with TRBD1 as a possible D gene (6 bases). The CDR3 totals 16 residues. V was trimmed by 0 bases and J by 2 bases, leaving 13 bases between them. CDR1 and CDR2 from the germline V gene are MNHNS and SASEGT. The CDR3 loop is CASSEAGAGVNYGYTF. In DNA form, the CDR3 reads TGTGCCAGCAGTGAAGCTGGGGCAGGGGTAAACTATGGCTACACCTTC.

In its sample, this clonotype was seen a few times. The rearrangement uses TRBV6-2 or TRBV6-3 and TRBJ1-1; maybe TRBD1 (5 bases). V lost 4 bases, J lost 4 bases, and 13 bases lay in between. This CDR3 is 14 amino acids long. CDR1 is MNHEY, CDR2 SVGEGT, per germline. In DNA, the CDR3 is TGTGCCAGCAGTTTAGGGGATGGGGGCACTGAAGCTTTCTTT. Amino acids: CASSLGDGGTEAFF.

V and J are TRBV7-8 and TRBJ2-5, with D possibly TRBD2 on 5 matching bases. The germline V gene has CDR1 SGHVS and CDR2 FQNEAQ. The V end was cut by 1 base, the J end by 7 bases, with 13 bases between. The CDR3 is 14 amino acids. CDR3 region: CASSLGGLSGTQYF. CDR3 DNA: TGTGCCAGCAGCTTAGGTGGACTCAGTGGGACCCAGTACTTC.

This clonotype has ten or more counts. The chain carries TRBV20-1 and TRBJ2-2; TRBD2 matches 10 bases. The CDR3 has 17 residues. Germline V CDR1 and CDR2: DFQATT, SNEGSKA (reference sequence). Germline trimming cut 0 bases from V and 6 bases from J; bases unmatched to any gene: 10. CDR3 region: CSARDREASGSAGELFF. The CDR3 DNA follows: TGCAGTGCTAGAGATCGAGAGGCTAGCGGGAGTGCCGGGGAGCTGTTTTTT.

This clonotype was seen ten or more times. This sequence joins TRBV19 and TRBJ1-6, with 7 nucleotides matching TRBD1. The germline V gene encodes CDR1 LNHDA and CDR2 SQIVND (reference sequence). The length of the CDR3 is 14 residues. V trimming: 6 bases; J trimming: 6 bases; junction bases outside the gene matches: 5. CDR3 loop: CASSTGTANSPLHF. CDR3 DNA sequence: TGTGCCAGTAGCACAGGGACAGCTAATTCACCCCTCCACTTT. Full variable domain (rest looked up from reference TRBV19 and TRBJ1-6): DGGITQSPKYLFRKEGQNVTLSCEQNLNHDAMYWYRQDPGQGLRLIYYSQIVNDFQKGDIAEGYSVSREKKESFPLTVTSAQKNPTAFYLCASSTGTANSPLHFGNGTRLTVT.

This clonotype appeared many times. This chain connects TRBV7-2 to TRBJ1-4; D is ambiguous. Per the germline V gene, CDR1 is SGHTA and CDR2 is FQGNSA. V dropped 8 bases and J dropped 7 bases, with 14 bases sitting between them. CDR3 length: 13 residues. DNA for the CDR3: TGTGCCAGCGCCGGATCCCCGGGTGAAAAACTGTTTTTT. Protein sequence: CASAGSPGEKLFF.

This clonotype was seen many times. The CDR3 DNA sequence: TGTGCCAGCAGCTTGGGCCAGCGGGCCGAAGGGAACATTCAGTACTTC. This encodes CASSLGQRAEGNIQYF. The chain links TRBV5-5 to TRBJ2-4; tentative D call: TRBD2 (6 bases). In germline, CDR1 is SGHKS, CDR2 YYEKEE (reference sequence). The CDR3 is 16 amino acids. Trimming shortened V by 0 bases and J by 7 bases, and 17 bases separated the two germline ends.

This clonotype occurred a few times. This rearrangement joins TRBV4-3 to TRBJ2-3, with D maybe TRBD2 (5 bases). Germline CDR1 and CDR2: LGHNA and YSLEER. Trimming left V 4 bases short and J 0 bases short, with 14 bases between. This CDR3 is built from 16 residues. CDR3: CASSRRLAPSTDTQYF. DNA of the CDR3: TGCGCCAGCAGCCGACGTCTAGCACCGAGCACAGATACGCAGTATTTT.

This clonotype was found once. This could be a read error, since a much larger clone is one nucleotide away. J is TRBJ2-2 and V is TRBV7-2; 7 nucleotides agree with TRBD1. V lost 5 bases to trimming and J lost 7 bases; unmatched junction nucleotides: 16. Germline values: CDR1 SGHTA, CDR2 FQGNSA. The CDR3 is 17 amino acids. CDR3 region: CASSLPGQTLLGGELFF. The CDR3 nucleotides read TGTGCCAGCAGCCTGCCGGGACAGACTTTGCTTGGCGGGGAGCTGTTTTTT.